This T cell receptor beta chain was documented in a study of T-cell memory formation after mild COVID-19. Study-level background: TCR clusters mostly belonged to single donors.

There are a few counts of this clonotype. Its specificity is not known. It was 5'RACE with constant-segment primers that produced the TCR alpha and TCR beta cDNA libraries, which carried sample barcodes and UMIs. TCRdb reanalysed the 5' RACE reads using MiXCR and keeps one entry per CDR3 protein. The data hold 500,000 to 650,000 distinct CDR3 sequences, with about a fifth observed a single time. Findings and limits, study-wide: Contracting clones, day 15 to 85, had balanced CD4/CD8, and later expanders favored CD4+. Memory from before infection featured some responding clones, which suggests cross-reactive memory joined.

Germline CDR1 is ENHRY and CDR2 is SYGVKD. The V gene lost 0 bases and the J gene lost 2 bases, with 10 bases spanning the gap. The CDR3 extends over 15 amino acids. Sequencing input: PBMCs or a T cell subset sorted from them (not recorded which). The gene calls are TRBV10-3 and TRBJ1-2; possibly TRBD1 for D (5 bases). This TCR was sampled from an adult woman who had mild COVID-19 (a few samples of this study predate the infection). Cell type and time point are not known. The CDR3 here is CAISESDQGNYGYTF. The CDR3 DNA follows: TGTGCCATCAGTGAGTCGGACCAGGGAAACTATGGCTACACCTTC.